This is a list of T cell receptor beta chains from one sample in a study of cytotoxic CD8 clonotypes in ibrutinib-treated CLL. The method was immunoSEQ multiplex PCR; TCRdb's version includes in-frame clones alone and lacks a portion of them. The table includes nearly 100,000 clones, 70% to 80% detected once. Sequenced material: PBMCs, taken after 12 months of ibrutinib treatment. These TCRs come from a human donor with chronic lymphocytic leukemia. CDR3s include the opening cysteine and the closing phenylalanine or tryptophan. The D gene is left open where the match is weak. Clone size is stated in some rows and not others, as once, few, many or a class when expanded.

TRBV10-3	TRBJ1-1	-	-	CAIRKDKAPGAFF	TGTGCCATCAGGAAAGACAAAGCCCCGGGGGCTTTCTTT
TRBV4-3	TRBJ1-2	-	-	CASSQAGGGLNYGYTF	TGCGCCAGCAGCCAAGCTGGTGGGGGTCTTAACTATGGCTACACCTTC
TRBV5-4	TRBJ2-7	-	-	CASNPVGGEQYF	TGTGCCAGCAACCCCGTGGGGGGCGAGCAGTACTTC
TRBV5-4	TRBJ1-6	once	-	CASSLRDGNSPLHF	TGTGCCAGCAGCTTGAGGGACGGTAATTCACCCCTCCACTTT
TRBV7-8	TRBJ2-7	few	TRBD1	CASSKDPGQGLYEQYF	TGTGCCAGCAGCAAAGATCCGGGACAGGGTCTATACGAGCAGTACTTC
TRBV18	TRBJ2-7	-	TRBD1	CASSDRGGYNEQYF	TGTGCCAGCTCGGACAGGGGAGGATATAACGAGCAGTACTTC
TRBV11-3	TRBJ2-7	-	TRBD1	CASSRFGTAYEQYF	TGTGCCAGCAGCCGGTTTGGGACAGCCTACGAGCAGTACTTC
TRBV6-1	TRBJ1-2	-	-	CATQNRVTYGYTF	TGTGCCACCCAAAACAGGGTAACCTATGGCTACACCTTC
TRBV6-5	TRBJ2-7	-	TRBD1	CASRADRGSYEQYF	TGTGCCAGCCGTGCTGACAGGGGCTCCTACGAGCAGTACTTC
TRBV27	TRBJ2-4	-	-	CASQDGAGKNIQYF	TGTGCCTCCCAGGATGGGGCAGGCAAAAACATTCAGTACTTC
TRBV2	TRBJ2-5	-	-	CASRERETQYF	TGTGCCAGCAGAGAGAGGGAGACCCAGTACTTC
TRBV7-9	TRBJ2-4	-	-	CASSLDGGAPKNIQYF	TGTGCCAGCAGCTTAGATGGGGGCGCTCCCAAAAACATTCAGTACTTC
TRBV30	TRBJ1-3	-	-	CAWSVLKGFLSGNTIYF	TGTGCCTGGAGTGTATTGAAAGGGTTCCTCTCTGGAAACACCATATATTTT
TRBV27	TRBJ1-2	few	-	CASSPLFGGVYGYTF	TGTGCCAGCAGCCCCTTATTTGGCGGGGTTTATGGCTACACCTTC
TRBV23-1	TRBJ1-1	-	-	CASRTGWETEAFF	TGCGCCAGCAGAACAGGGTGGGAAACTGAAGCTTTCTTT
TRBV15	TRBJ2-2	-	TRBD1	CATSETDRGGVGELFF	TGTGCCACCAGCGAGACGGACAGGGGTGGGGTCGGGGAGCTGTTTTTT
TRBV2	TRBJ2-5	-	TRBD2	CASTSSGGPETQYF	TGTGCCAGCACCTCTAGCGGGGGCCCAGAGACCCAGTACTTC
TRBV5-1	TRBJ1-1	-	-	CASSPRTDTEAFF	TGCGCCAGCAGCCCCCGTACGGACACTGAAGCTTTCTTT
TRBV7-7	TRBJ2-7	-	-	CASSQTGTEQQYF	TGTGCCAGCAGCCAAACCGGGACGGAGCAGCAGTACTTC
TRBV7-6	TRBJ2-5	-	TRBD2	CASSLEASGGAETQYF	TGTGCCAGCAGCTTAGAGGCTAGCGGGGGGGCGGAGACCCAGTACTTC
TRBV6-6	TRBJ2-6	-	-	CASSYGSSGANVLTF	TGTGCCAGCAGTTACGGGAGCTCTGGGGCCAACGTCCTGACTTTC
TRBV29-1	TRBJ2-7	once	-	CSVEIPQYPSYEQYF	TGCAGCGTTGAAATCCCACAGTATCCTTCCTACGAGCAGTACTTC
TRBV6-4	TRBJ1-6	-	-	CASSAVTAYNSPLHF	TGTGCCAGCAGTGCTGTAACCGCCTATAATTCACCCCTCCACTTT
TRBV14	TRBJ2-5	-	-	CASSQILRDQETQYF	TGTGCCAGCAGCCAAATTCTAAGGGATCAAGAGACCCAGTACTTC
TRBV6-1	TRBJ1-5	-	-	CASSVQGTGNQPQHF	TGTGCCAGCAGTGTTCAGGGGACCGGCAATCAGCCCCAGCATTTT
TRBV6-6	TRBJ2-6	few	-	CASQGPGANVLTF	TGTGCCAGTCAGGGTCCTGGGGCCAACGTCCTGACTTTC
TRBV4-3	TRBJ1-1	-	-	CASSQGGWGYPDTEAFF	TGCGCCAGCAGCCAAGGGGGATGGGGGTACCCCGACACTGAAGCTTTCTTT
TRBV7-3	TRBJ2-1	-	-	CASSSREGNEQFF	TGTGCCAGCAGCTCCCGGGAAGGGAATGAGCAGTTCTTC
TRBV7-9	TRBJ2-5	few	TRBD1	CASSFRAGPGGETQYF	TGTGCCAGCAGCTTTAGGGCAGGACCAGGGGGAGAGACCCAGTACTTC
TRBV9	TRBJ1-2	-	-	CASSPQATLRDGYTF	TGTGCCAGCAGCCCGCAGGCGACCCTACGCGATGGCTACACCTTC
TRBV19	TRBJ1-3	-	-	CASSGSTGNTIYF	TGTGCCAGTAGCGGGAGTACTGGAAACACCATATATTTT
TRBV6-1	TRBJ1-6	-	-	CASSASGGGRLRVSPLHF	TGTGCCAGCAGTGCAAGTGGCGGGGGAAGACTGCGGGTTTCACCCCTCCACTTT
TRBV9	TRBJ2-3	few	TRBD2	CASSKTSGDVTDTQYF	TGTGCCAGCAGCAAGACTAGCGGGGATGTCACAGATACGCAGTATTTT
TRBV30	TRBJ1-3	-	-	CAWSESSGNTIYF	TGTGCCTGGAGTGAGTCCTCTGGAAACACCATATATTTT
TRBV15	TRBJ2-1	-	TRBD2	CATSPPGLPSPEQFF	TGTGCCACCAGCCCACCGGGACTACCCTCGCCTGAGCAGTTCTTC
TRBV27	TRBJ2-3	-	-	CASSLRGANPDTQYF	TGTGCCAGCAGTTTACGGGGGGCGAACCCAGATACGCAGTATTTT